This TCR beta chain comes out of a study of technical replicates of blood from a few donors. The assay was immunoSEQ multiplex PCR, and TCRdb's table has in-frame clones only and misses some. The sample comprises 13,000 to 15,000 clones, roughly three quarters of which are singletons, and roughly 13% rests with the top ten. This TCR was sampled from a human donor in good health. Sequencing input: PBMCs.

CDR3 coding DNA: TGTGCCAGCAGTTTAGGGCAGCACAATCAGCCCCAGCATTTT. Residues: CASSLGQHNQPQHF. The V call is TRBV28, the J call TRBJ1-5; D remains unclear. V was trimmed by 2 bases and J by 3 bases, leaving 8 bases between them. CDR1 MDHEN and CDR2 SYDVKM come from the germline V gene. This CDR3 has 14 residues.